A selection of T cell receptor beta chains follows, all from one sample in a study of beta chain features in type 1 diabetes. The repertoire was sequenced with immunoSEQ multiplex PCR; TCRdb's copy has only in-frame clones and lacks some. The sample includes 250,000 to 300,000 clones, about 24% of them seen just once. Sequencing input: naive CD4+ T cells from blood. Source of these receptors: a woman aged 30 to 39 with type 1 diabetes. Each CDR3 is given with its conserved first and last residue. D genes are given only for firm matches. Clone sizes are given selectively: once, few, many, or a class where the clone is expanded.

>TRBV29-1|-|-|TRBJ2-7|14
CSVAKGDFSYEQYF
TGCAGCGTCGCCAAGGGGGATTTCTCCTACGAGCAGTACTTC
>TRBV7-2|TRBD2|few|TRBJ2-1|15
CASSLHPAGVDEQFF
TGTGCCAGCAGCTTACACCCAGCGGGAGTCGATGAGCAGTTCTTC
>TRBV9|-|-|TRBJ1-5|14
CASSATGWGQPQHF
TGTGCCAGCAGCGCGACAGGATGGGGTCAGCCCCAGCATTTT
>TRBV6-5|-|-|TRBJ2-7|13
CASGAPSSYEQYF
TGTGCCAGCGGGGCGCCGAGCTCCTACGAGCAGTACTTC
>TRBV14|-|few|TRBJ1-1|13
CASSQALVGGAFF
TGTGCCAGCAGCCAAGCCCTAGTGGGAGGCGCTTTCTTT
>TRBV29-1|-|-|TRBJ2-6|14
CSVGRGQGANVLTF
TGCAGCGTTGGCAGGGGACAAGGGGCCAACGTCCTGACTTTC
>TRBV4-1|TRBD1|few|TRBJ1-2|15
CASSLSGDRPYGYTF
TGCGCCAGCAGCCTAAGTGGGGACAGACCTTATGGCTACACCTTC
>TRBV4-1|-|-|TRBJ1-1|15
CASSQGGLGNTEAFF
TGCGCCAGCAGCCAAGGAGGACTGGGGAACACTGAAGCTTTCTTT
>TRBV29-1|TRBD1|few|TRBJ2-1|16
CSVEGYGGTGNNEQFF
TGCAGCGTTGAAGGATACGGTGGGACAGGAAACAATGAGCAGTTCTTC
>TRBV9|TRBD1|-|TRBJ2-3|14
CASSGQGRTDTQYF
TGTGCCAGCAGCGGACAGGGAAGGACCGATACGCAGTATTTT
>TRBV5-1|TRBD1|-|TRBJ2-5|13
CASSRGQQETQYF
TGCGCCAGCAGCAGGGGACAGCAAGAGACCCAGTACTTC
>TRBV30|-|few|TRBJ1-1|14
CAWSVRGGYREAFF
TGTGCCTGGAGTGTACGAGGGGGATACCGAGAAGCTTTCTTT
>TRBV29-1|TRBD1|-|TRBJ2-3|14
CSVALGQITDTQYF
TGCAGCGTTGCCTTGGGACAGATAACAGATACGCAGTATTTT
>TRBV7-2|TRBD2|few|TRBJ2-3|16
CASSLRLAGVKDTQYF
TGTGCCAGCAGCTTGAGACTAGCGGGAGTGAAAGATACGCAGTATTTT
>TRBV7-9|TRBD2|few|TRBJ2-7|14
CASSLVSGSNEQYF
TGTGCCAGCAGCTTAGTCAGCGGGAGTAACGAGCAGTACTTC
>TRBV30|-|-|TRBJ2-2|14
CAWSVGRDTGELFF
TGTGCCTGGAGTGTTGGGAGAGACACCGGGGAGCTGTTTTTT
>TRBV16|TRBD1|few|TRBJ2-7|14
CASSRTGSSYEQYF
TGTGCCAGCAGCCGGACAGGGTCCTCTTACGAGCAGTACTTC
>TRBV10-3|TRBD2|-|TRBJ2-7|14
CAIRGLAGEGEQYF
TGTGCCATCAGGGGACTAGCGGGAGAGGGGGAGCAGTACTTC
>TRBV5-1|TRBD1|-|TRBJ2-1|14
CASSFEGANNEQFF
TGCGCCAGCAGCTTCGAGGGGGCGAACAATGAGCAGTTCTTC
>TRBV7-2|-|-|TRBJ1-3|12
CASSQGRHTIYF
TGTGCCAGCAGCCAGGGAAGGCACACCATATATTTT
>TRBV30|-|-|TRBJ2-7|12
CAWSLTGYEQYF
TGTGCCTGGAGTTTAACGGGCTACGAGCAGTACTTC
>TRBV6-5|TRBD2|-|TRBJ2-1|16
CASSYPGLAGVNEQFF
TGTGCCAGCAGTTACCCGGGACTAGCGGGAGTGAATGAGCAGTTCTTC
>TRBV7-9|TRBD2|-|TRBJ2-6|18
CASSVGLAGEYGANVLTF
TGTGCCAGCAGCGTGGGACTAGCGGGAGAGTATGGGGCCAACGTCCTGACTTTC
>TRBV19|-|-|TRBJ1-4|12
CASSLASEKLFF
TGTGCCAGTAGTCTTGCGAGCGAAAAACTGTTTTTT
>TRBV4-2|-|-|TRBJ2-3|15
CASSLGTASTDTQYF
TGTGCCAGCAGCCTCGGGACTGCCAGCACAGATACGCAGTATTTT
>TRBV19|-|-|TRBJ2-7|14
CASSTGIRAYEQYF
TGTGCCAGTAGTACAGGAATAAGAGCCTACGAGCAGTACTTC
>TRBV19|-|-|TRBJ2-2|15
CASSTNRVNTGELFF
TGTGCCAGTAGTACAAACAGGGTGAACACCGGGGAGCTGTTTTTT
>TRBV27|TRBD1|-|TRBJ2-5|14
CASSLRDSEETQYF
TGTGCCAGCAGTTTACGGGACAGTGAAGAGACCCAGTACTTC
>TRBV18|-|few|TRBJ1-3|15
CASSPSDLSGNTIYF
TGTGCCAGCTCACCAAGCGACCTCTCTGGAAACACCATATATTTT
>TRBV9|TRBD1|-|TRBJ1-2|14
CASSGQGIGYGYTF
TGTGCCAGCAGCGGACAGGGAATTGGTTATGGCTACACCTTC
>TRBV30|-|few|TRBJ1-1|12
CAWISDFTEAFF
TGTGCCTGGATCTCCGACTTTACTGAAGCTTTCTTT
>TRBV11-2|TRBD2|-|TRBJ2-2|15
CASSLSLAGTGELFF
TGTGCCAGCAGCTTAAGCTTAGCGGGAACCGGGGAGCTGTTTTTT
>TRBV7-2|-|few|TRBJ2-7|15
CASSLVVGLNYEQYF
TGTGCCAGCAGCTTAGTGGTAGGACTTAACTACGAGCAGTACTTC
>TRBV18|-|few|TRBJ2-6|17
CASSPRDSGSGANVLTF
TGTGCCAGCTCACCGCGGGACAGCGGATCGGGGGCCAACGTCCTGACTTTC
>TRBV25-1|-|few|TRBJ2-5|13
CASSILDPETQYF
TGTGCCAGCAGTATACTAGATCCGGAGACCCAGTACTTC
>TRBV10-3|TRBD2|-|TRBJ2-1|15
CAIIGVVAGATEQFF
TGTGCCATCATCGGGGTGGTAGCGGGAGCCACTGAGCAGTTCTTC
>TRBV4-1|-|few|TRBJ2-7|13
CASSQEPGYEQYF
TGCGCCAGCAGCCAAGAACCGGGCTACGAGCAGTACTTC
>TRBV4-1|TRBD1|-|TRBJ1-2|17
CASSHGTPGQGPYGYTF
TGCGCCAGCAGCCATGGGACGCCGGGACAGGGGCCCTATGGCTACACCTTC
>TRBV4-1|TRBD2|-|TRBJ2-1|16
CASSHVPGGSGNEQFF
TGCGCCAGCAGCCATGTTCCGGGCGGGAGCGGCAATGAGCAGTTCTTC
>TRBV28|-|-|TRBJ1-2|10
CASSFSGYTF
TGTGCCAGCAGTTTCAGTGGCTACACCTTC
>TRBV7-3|-|-|TRBJ2-3|12
CASGTGPDTQYF
TGTGCCAGCGGCACAGGACCCGATACGCAGTATTTT
>TRBV25-1|TRBD2|few|TRBJ2-7|15
CASSDRASGAYEQYF
TGTGCCAGCAGTGATAGGGCTAGCGGAGCCTACGAGCAGTACTTC